This T cell receptor (beta chain) was sequenced for a study of T cell responses to AZD1222 COVID-19 vaccine. Whole-study results and caveats: White British donors predominated, females outnumbered males, and clonal diversity was possibly underestimated. Following two doses of AZD1222, Spike-specific TCR breadth and depth rose.

As for this clone: Its antigen is unknown. Other DNA sequences in the same sample also yield this CDR3.

TCRdb's table, derived via immunoSEQ multiplex PCR, lists solely in-frame clones and lacks some. The sample has approximately 190,000 clones, more than 80% seen once. CDR1 is KGHDR, CDR2 SFDVKD, per germline. With 0 bases removed from V and 7 bases from J, the gap between germline ends came to 6 bases. The CDR3 has 13 amino acids. The sample here was peripheral blood, taken 28 days after the second dose of the MenACWY control vaccine. The receptor was isolated from an adult who received the MenACWY meningococcal vaccine as a control. This rearrangement joins TRBV24-1 to TRBJ1-5; no clear D gene. The CDR3 bases are TGTGCCACCAGTGATTTGCCGGGACAGCCCCAGCATTTT. This sequence encodes CATSDLPGQPQHF.